What follows is one T cell receptor (beta chain) and its context. The antigen is not known. Deletions cut 4 bases from V and 3 bases from J, with 13 bases between. Germline V lookup: CDR1 SGHDT, CDR2 YYEEEE. The CDR3 loop spans 15 amino acids. These data are taken from a study of early T cells in non-severe SARS-CoV-2 infection. The wider study: Sequencing input comprised bulk RNA from unsorted whole blood; chain pairing was not available.

Unique molecular identifier tags were affixed to discrete cDNA molecules. TCRdb re-analysed the 5' RACE reads in MiXCR, keeping a single row per CDR3 protein. In the table there are 60,000 or so distinct CDR3 sequences, roughly a tenth of which are singletons. Overall study findings and caveats: Anti-spike CD8 responses were favored by VDJdb matching, which missed private and CD4 specificities.

This TCR was recovered from an adult who was a healthcare worker with PCR-confirmed SARS-CoV-2 infection or an uninfected control (not recorded which). V is TRBV5-6 and J is TRBJ1-4, with a tentative D call TRBD1 (6 bases). What was sequenced was whole blood. The CDR3: CASSLRGEANEKLFF. CDR3 DNA sequence: TGTGCCAGCAGCCTGAGGGGGGAAGCTAATGAAAAACTGTTTTTT. The full variable domain, rest sourced from reference TRBV5-6 and TRBJ1-4, is DAGVTQSPTHLIKTRGQQVTLRCSPKSGHDTVSWYQQALGQGPQFIFQYYEEEERQRGNFPDRFSGHQFPNYSSELNVNALLLGDSALYLCASSLRGEANEKLFFGSGTQLSVL.